The 13 T cell receptor beta chains below all came from one sample that was sequenced in a study of T-cell memory formation after mild COVID-19. One entry per CDR3 protein results from TCRdb running MiXCR on the 5' RACE reads. This table has roughly 52,000 distinct CDR3 sequences, approximately 8% appearing once. Sequencing input: PBMCs or a T cell subset sorted from them (not recorded which). The receptor source for this set is a man younger than 35 who had mild COVID-19 (a few samples of this study predate the infection). Cell type and time point are not known.

This clonotype has at least ten counts. This chain links TRBV9 with TRBJ2-3; D uncertain. V was pared by 0 bases and J by 4 bases, with 9 bases between. The CDR3 covers 14 residues. Germline lookup yields CDR1 SGDLS and CDR2 YYNGEE. The CDR3 region has the DNA TGTGCCAGCAGCGTAGTGTCGACTGCAGATACGCAGTATTTT. This translates into CASSVVSTADTQYF.

This clonotype was counted ten times or more. The chain carries TRBV7-3 and TRBJ2-2; D may be TRBD2 (6 bases). The CDR3 consists of 17 residues. Trimming took off 5 bases at V and 0 bases at J, with 16 bases between the two ends. The germline gives CDR1 SGHTA, CDR2 FQGTGA. CDR3 amino acids: CASSPQARGANTGELFF. CDR3 DNA: TGTGCCAGCAGCCCCCAGGCGCGGGGCGCGAACACCGGGGAGCTGTTTTTT.

The chain uses TRBV7-9 and TRBJ1-4, with D unclear. CDR1 SEHNR and CDR2 FQNEAQ come from the germline V gene (reference sequence). The CDR3 sequence is 13 residues long. V dropped 6 bases and J dropped 8 bases, with 13 bases sitting between them. CDR3 amino acids: CASSLPVGEKLFF. The DNA of the CDR3 is TGTGCCAGCAGTTTACCAGTTGGCGAAAAACTGTTTTTT.

In its sample, this clonotype was seen a few times. V usage is TRBV10-3 and J usage is TRBJ2-2; maybe TRBD2 (7 bases). The CDR3 is made up of 19 amino acids. The germline V gene has CDR1 ENHRY and CDR2 SYGVKD. V lost 4 bases, J lost 1 base, and 22 bases lay in between. CDR3 in DNA: TGTGCCATCAGTGCACCCCCATTAAGGAGGGGGGGGAACACCGGGGAGCTGTTTTTT. Its translation: CAISAPPLRRGGNTGELFF.

This chain links TRBV12-3 or TRBV12-4 with TRBJ1-2; 9 bases align to TRBD1. The CDR3 is 12 residues long. V was clipped by 9 bases and J by 8 bases; unmatched bases: 7. The CDR3, as DNA: TGTGCCAGAGTAACAGGGGGCAGGGGCTACACCTTC. Amino acid sequence: CARVTGGRGYTF.

The CDR3 here is CASSSTGHTGELFF. In nucleotides, the CDR3 is TGTGCCAGCAGCTCAACAGGTCACACCGGGGAGCTGTTTTTT. The V gene is TRBV7-2, the J gene TRBJ2-2; D is possibly TRBD1 (5 bases). Germline V lookup: CDR1 SGHTA, CDR2 FQGNSA. The CDR3 is made up of 14 amino acids. Trimming stripped 4 bases from V and 3 bases from J, with 9 bases between.

This clonotype was seen a handful of times. The chain recombines TRBV6-5 with TRBJ2-7, with D maybe TRBD1 (6 bases). CDR3 length: 13 residues. Trimming stripped 2 bases from V and 9 bases from J, with 14 bases between. Germline V lookup: CDR1 MNHEY, CDR2 SVGAGI. The CDR3 sequence is CASSYTYRAAQYF. CDR3 DNA: TGTGCCAGCAGTTACACCTACAGGGCTGCGCAGTACTTC.

The V and J genes are TRBV7-2 and TRBJ1-1, with D possibly matching TRBD1 (5 bases). V shed 3 bases and J shed 4 bases, with 12 bases lying between them. This CDR3 is built from 14 residues. Looked up from germline, CDR1 is SGHTA and CDR2 is FQGNSA. The CDR3 is CASSFWGVGTEAFF. In DNA form, the CDR3 reads TGTGCCAGCAGCTTCTGGGGGGTTGGCACTGAAGCTTTCTTT. Full variable domain (rest looked up from reference TRBV7-2 and TRBJ1-1): GAGVSQSPSNKVTEKGKDVELRCDPISGHTALYWYRQSLGQGLEFLIYFQGNSAPDKSGLPSDRFSAERTGGSVSTLTIQRTQQEDSAVYLCASSFWGVGTEAFFGQGTRLTVV.

V is TRBV6-5 and J is TRBJ2-1; D may correspond to TRBD1 or TRBD2 (7 bases each). Germline V gene lookup returns CDR1 MNHEY and CDR2 SVGAGI. Between the trimmed V and J ends, which lost 6 bases and 3 bases, there was a span of 12 bases. The CDR3 length is 14 residues. The CDR3 reads CASRGGGRYNEQFF. Here the CDR3 DNA reads TGTGCCAGCAGGGGAGGGGGCCGCTACAATGAGCAGTTCTTC.

The rearrangement links TRBV4-1 to TRBJ1-1; the D gene is possibly TRBD1 (5 bases). CDR1 MGHRA and CDR2 YSYEKL come from the germline V gene. This CDR3 contains 14 residues. The V end was cut by 0 bases, the J end by 5 bases, with 10 bases between. CDR3 in amino acids: CASSQEWGETEAFF. The CDR3 nucleotides are TGCGCCAGCAGCCAAGAATGGGGGGAGACTGAAGCTTTCTTT.

The chain joins TRBV7-9 to TRBJ1-1, with 7 bases identical to TRBD1. The CDR3 is 13 amino acids. V was pared by 5 bases and J by 3 bases, with 3 bases of the junction left unmatched. Per the germline V gene, CDR1 is SEHNR and CDR2 is FQNEAQ (reference sequence). This chain's CDR3 is CASSGQVYTEAFF. In DNA form, the CDR3 reads TGTGCCAGCAGCGGACAGGTGTACACTGAAGCTTTCTTT. Full variable domain (rest looked up from reference TRBV7-9 and TRBJ1-1): DTGVSQNPRHKITKRGQNVTFRCDPISEHNRLYWYRQTLGQGPEFLTYFQNEAQLEKSRLLSDRFSAERPKGSFSTLEIQRTEQGDSAMYLCASSGQVYTEAFFGQGTRLTVV.

This clonotype was detected only a few times. This chain joins TRBV5-1 and TRBJ1-2, with a tentative D call TRBD1 (5 bases). The CDR3 is made up of 13 amino acids. V shed 3 bases and J shed 8 bases, with 14 bases lying between them. The germline V gene encodes CDR1 SGHRS and CDR2 YFSETQ. CDR3 DNA: TGCGCCAGCAGCTCGGGGCCGGCAACGGGCTACACCTTC. It specifies CASSSGPATGYTF.

The V and J genes are TRBV7-9 and TRBJ1-2; 9 bases map to TRBD1. The CDR3 extends over 14 amino acids. Trimming at V came to 5 bases and at J to 7 bases, leaving 8 bases not matched to a gene. The germline V gene has CDR1 SEHNR and CDR2 FQNEAQ (reference sequence). The CDR3 sequence: CASSLQGAGSGYTF. The CDR3 DNA reads as TGTGCCAGCAGCCTACAGGGGGCCGGGAGTGGCTACACCTTC.